This T cell receptor beta chain was obtained from a study of beta chain features in type 1 diabetes. One heparinised blood draw, averaging about 0.11 L, came from each donor. As every portion of the isolated RNA was reverse transcribed, the sequencing read expressed TCRB transcripts. Generated by immunoSEQ multiplex PCR, the TCRdb table keeps only in-frame clones and is missing some. The sample includes some 120,000 clones, around 16% of them seen just once. This clone was observed a few times. Its antigen is currently unknown. CDR1 is SGHVS, CDR2 FNYEAQ, per germline. V gave up 5 bases and J gave up 5 bases, with 5 bases separating them. The CDR3 length is 11 residues. Study results and caveats: Patients and controls would be equally affected if PCR favored shorter templates. Still unanswered here is whether HLA type influences TCRB rearrangement. Researchers report that Type 1 diabetes patients had moderately but significantly shorter TCRB CDR3s across all four CD4+ subsets.

The genes are TRBV7-6 and TRBJ2-3, with D unclear. The sequencing input was central memory CD4+ T cells from blood. This TCR came from a man between 18 and 35 years old with type 1 diabetes. In nucleotides, the CDR3 is TGTGCCAGCAGCCTTAAAGATACGCAGTATTTT. This translates into CASSLKDTQYF.